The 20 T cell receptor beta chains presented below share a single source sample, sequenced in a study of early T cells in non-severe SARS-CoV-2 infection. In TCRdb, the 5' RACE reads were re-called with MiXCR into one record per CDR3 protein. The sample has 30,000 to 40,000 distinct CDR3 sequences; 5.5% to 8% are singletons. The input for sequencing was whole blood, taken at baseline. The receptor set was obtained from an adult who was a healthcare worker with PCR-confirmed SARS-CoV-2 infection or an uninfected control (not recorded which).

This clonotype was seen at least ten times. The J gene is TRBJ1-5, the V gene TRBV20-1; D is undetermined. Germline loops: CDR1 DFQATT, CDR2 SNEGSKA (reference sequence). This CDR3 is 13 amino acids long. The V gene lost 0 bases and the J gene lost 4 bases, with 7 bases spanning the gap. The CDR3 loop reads CSARDKVNQPQHF. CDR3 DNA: TGCAGTGCTAGAGATAAGGTAAATCAGCCCCAGCATTTT.

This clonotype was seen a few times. This chain's CDR3 is CASSGRQGVNTEAFF. The CDR3 DNA reads TGTGCCAGCAGTGGAAGACAGGGGGTGAACACTGAAGCTTTCTTT. The chain is built from TRBV6-2 or TRBV6-3 and TRBJ1-1, with 9 bases aligning to TRBD1. Looked up from germline, CDR1 is MNHEY and CDR2 is SVGEGT. This CDR3 is 15 amino acids long. V lost 5 bases to trimming and J lost 0 bases; unmatched junction nucleotides: 4.

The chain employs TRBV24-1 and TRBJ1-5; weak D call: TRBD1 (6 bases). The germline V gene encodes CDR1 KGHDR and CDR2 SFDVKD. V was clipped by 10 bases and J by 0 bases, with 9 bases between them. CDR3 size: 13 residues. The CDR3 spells CATEDSSNQPQHF. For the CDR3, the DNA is TGTGCCACTGAGGACAGTAGCAATCAGCCCCAGCATTTT.

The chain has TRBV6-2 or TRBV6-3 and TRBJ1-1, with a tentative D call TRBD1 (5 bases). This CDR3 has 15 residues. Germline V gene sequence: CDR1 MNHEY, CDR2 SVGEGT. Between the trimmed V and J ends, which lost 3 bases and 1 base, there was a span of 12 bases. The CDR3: CASSYFGTANTEAFF. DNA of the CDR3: TGTGCCAGCAGTTATTTTGGGACGGCGAACACTGAAGCTTTCTTT.

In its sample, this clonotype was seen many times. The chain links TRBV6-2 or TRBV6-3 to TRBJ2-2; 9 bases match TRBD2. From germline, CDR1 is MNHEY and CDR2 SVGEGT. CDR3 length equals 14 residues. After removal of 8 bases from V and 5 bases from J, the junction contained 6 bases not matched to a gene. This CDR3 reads CASRSGSWTGELFF. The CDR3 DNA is TGTGCCAGCCGTAGCGGGAGTTGGACCGGGGAGCTGTTTTTT.

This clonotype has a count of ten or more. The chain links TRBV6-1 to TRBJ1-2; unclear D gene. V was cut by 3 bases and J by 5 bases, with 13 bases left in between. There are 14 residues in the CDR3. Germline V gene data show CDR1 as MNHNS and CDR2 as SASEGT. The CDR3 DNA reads TGTGCCAGCAGTGACCCGGTTCCCGCATATGGCTACACCTTC. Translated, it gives CASSDPVPAYGYTF.

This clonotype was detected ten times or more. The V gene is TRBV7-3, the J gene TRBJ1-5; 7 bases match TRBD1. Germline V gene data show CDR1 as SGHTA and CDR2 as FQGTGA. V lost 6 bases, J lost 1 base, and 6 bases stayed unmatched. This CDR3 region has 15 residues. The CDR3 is CASRSRQGSNQPQHF. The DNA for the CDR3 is TGTGCCAGCAGGTCACGACAGGGCAGCAATCAGCCCCAGCATTTT.

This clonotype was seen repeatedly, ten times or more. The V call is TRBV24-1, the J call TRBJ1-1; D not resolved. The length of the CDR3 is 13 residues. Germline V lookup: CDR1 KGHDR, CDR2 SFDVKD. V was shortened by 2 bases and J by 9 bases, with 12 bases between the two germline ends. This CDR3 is CATSDSGFSKAFF. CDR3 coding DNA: TGTGCCACCAGTGATTCGGGATTTTCGAAAGCTTTCTTT.

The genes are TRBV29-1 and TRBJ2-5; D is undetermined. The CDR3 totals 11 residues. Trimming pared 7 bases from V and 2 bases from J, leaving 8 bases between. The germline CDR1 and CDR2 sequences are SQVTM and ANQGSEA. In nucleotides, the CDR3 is TGCAGCGCCGACCCACAAGAGACCCAGTACTTC. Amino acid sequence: CSADPQETQYF.

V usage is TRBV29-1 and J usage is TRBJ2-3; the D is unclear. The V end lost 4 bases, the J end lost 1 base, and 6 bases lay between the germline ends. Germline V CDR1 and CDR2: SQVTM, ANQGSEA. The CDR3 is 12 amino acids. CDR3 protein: CSVVLGTDTQYF. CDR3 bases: TGCAGCGTTGTGCTGGGCACAGATACGCAGTATTTT.

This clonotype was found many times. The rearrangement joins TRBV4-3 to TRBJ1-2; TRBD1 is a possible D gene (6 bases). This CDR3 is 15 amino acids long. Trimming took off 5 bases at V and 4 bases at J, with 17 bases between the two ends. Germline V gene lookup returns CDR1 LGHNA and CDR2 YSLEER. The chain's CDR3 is CASSIHREPLYGYTF. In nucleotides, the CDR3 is TGCGCCAGCAGCATCCACAGGGAGCCACTCTATGGCTACACCTTC.

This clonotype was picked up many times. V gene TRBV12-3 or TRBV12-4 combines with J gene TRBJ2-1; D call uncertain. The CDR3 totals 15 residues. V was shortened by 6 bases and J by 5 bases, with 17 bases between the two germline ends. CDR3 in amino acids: CASRPATDSNNEQFF. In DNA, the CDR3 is TGTGCCAGCAGGCCCGCGACTGACTCTAACAATGAGCAGTTCTTC.

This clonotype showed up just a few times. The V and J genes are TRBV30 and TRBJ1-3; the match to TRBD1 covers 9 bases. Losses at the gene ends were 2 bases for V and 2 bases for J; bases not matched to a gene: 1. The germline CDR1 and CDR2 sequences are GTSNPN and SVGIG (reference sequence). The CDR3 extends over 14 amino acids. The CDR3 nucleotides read TGTGCCTGGAGTAGGACAGGGGCTGGAAACACCATATATTTT. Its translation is CAWSRTGAGNTIYF.

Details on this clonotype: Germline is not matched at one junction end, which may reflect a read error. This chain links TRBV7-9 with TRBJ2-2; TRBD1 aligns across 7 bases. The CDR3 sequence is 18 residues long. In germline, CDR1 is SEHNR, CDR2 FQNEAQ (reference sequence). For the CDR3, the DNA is TGTGCCAGCAGCGATGGGGACAGACGTATAGCGAACGCCGGGGAGCTGTTTTTT. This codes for CASSDGDRRIANAGELFF.

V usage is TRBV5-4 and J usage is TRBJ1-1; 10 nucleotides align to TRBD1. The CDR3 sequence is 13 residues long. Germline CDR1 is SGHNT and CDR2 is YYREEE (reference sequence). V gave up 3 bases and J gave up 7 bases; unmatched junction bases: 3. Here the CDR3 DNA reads TGTGCCAGCAGCTGGGGGACAGGGGATGAAGCTTTCTTT. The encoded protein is CASSWGTGDEAFF.

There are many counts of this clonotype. The CDR3 spells CASSYLGGRGGSPLHF. CDR3 sequence (DNA): TGTGCCAGCAGTTACCTTGGGGGCAGGGGGGGTTCACCCCTCCACTTT. This rearrangement joins TRBV6-5 to TRBJ1-6; the match to TRBD1 covers 7 bases. Per germline, CDR1 MNHEY and CDR2 SVGAGI. The CDR3 spans 16 residues. V was pared by 2 bases and J by 9 bases, with 10 bases of the junction left unmatched.

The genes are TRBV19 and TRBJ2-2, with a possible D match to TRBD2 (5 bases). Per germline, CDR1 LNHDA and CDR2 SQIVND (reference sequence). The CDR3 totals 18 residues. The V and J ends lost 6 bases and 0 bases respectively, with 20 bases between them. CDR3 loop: CASSRRQQPFSNTGELFF. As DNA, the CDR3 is TGTGCCAGTAGCAGGAGGCAGCAACCGTTTTCGAACACCGGGGAGCTGTTTTTT.

The CDR3 loop reads CASGPGLFNEKLFF. CDR3 bases: TGTGCCAGCGGTCCGGGATTGTTTAATGAAAAACTGTTTTTT. This rearrangement joins TRBV12-3 or TRBV12-4 to TRBJ1-4; the D is unclear. The length of the CDR3 is 14 residues. The V end was cut by 8 bases, the J end by 4 bases, with 14 bases between.

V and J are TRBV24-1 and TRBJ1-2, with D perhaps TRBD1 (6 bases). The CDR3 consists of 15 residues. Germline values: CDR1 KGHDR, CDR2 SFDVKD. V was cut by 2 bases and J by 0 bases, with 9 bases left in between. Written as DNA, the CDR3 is TGTGCCACCAGTGATTCAGGGGTAGCTAACTATGGCTACACCTTC. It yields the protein CATSDSGVANYGYTF.

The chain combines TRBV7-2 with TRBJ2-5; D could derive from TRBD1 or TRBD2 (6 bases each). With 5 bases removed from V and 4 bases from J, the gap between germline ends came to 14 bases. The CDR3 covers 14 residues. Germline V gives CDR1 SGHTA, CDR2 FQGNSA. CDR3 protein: CASSRGTLGETQYF. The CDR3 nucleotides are TGTGCCAGCAGCCGCGGGACACTGGGAGAGACCCAGTACTTC.